This T cell receptor (beta chain) was obtained from a study of T cell responses to AZD1222 COVID-19 vaccine. The assay was immunoSEQ multiplex PCR, and TCRdb's table has in-frame clones only and misses some. The sample gives 75,000 to 95,000 clones, more than 70% of which show up once; approximately 5.3% is in the top ten. CDR3 length: 15 residues. With 4 bases removed from V and 8 bases from J, the gap between germline ends came to 20 bases. In germline, CDR1 is LGHNA, CDR2 YSLEER. This clone appeared a few times. This specimen consisted of peripheral blood, obtained 28 days after the second AZD1222 dose. The J gene is TRBJ1-2, the V gene TRBV4-3; D is uncertain. This sequence originates from an adult who received the AZD1222 COVID-19 vaccine. DNA for the CDR3: TGCGCCAGCAGCCTCGTTGCGAAGAATTCGGGAGGCTACACCTTC. It translates to CASSLVAKNSGGYTF.